The 24 T cell receptor beta chains reported below all come from one sample, sequenced in a study of CD8+ T cells in alopecia areata (dated 2018 in TCRdb). Library construction relied on the immunoSEQ multiplex PCR assay. RNA was extracted from all samples and reverse transcribed into cDNA, which served as template for TCR sequencing. What TCRdb holds here is the immuneACCESS table cut down to in-frame rearrangements. Part of the clones is not present; checked against another copy, under half of the missing clones reflect an unresolved V gene, and the others are unexplained. This sample was tabulated with over 100,000 clones, among which there are no singletons. The ten top clones hold around 19% of the sample. The sample consisted of lesional skin. The receptors shown here come from a C3H/HeJ mouse with alopecia areata. This strain has the MHC haplotype H2-k.

This clone showed up many times. The gene names given are mouse names. The CDR3 end falls 4 residues outside the read, so it is completed with the germline J gene. The rearrangement links TRBV13-3 to TRBJ2-4; 8 bases align to TRBD2. The CDR3 is made up of 14 amino acids. From germline, CDR1 is NNHDY and CDR2 SYVADS. Trimming took 7 bases from V and 2 from J; bases not matched to a gene: 6. The DNA read from the CDR3 is TGTGCCAGCCGCCTGGGGGGTTTTCAAAAC. The encoded protein is CASRLGGFQN. The CDR3 in full is CASRLGGFQNTLYF.

Points on this clone: Mouse germline and gene names are used. Read coverage stops 4 residues before the CDR3 terminus; the germline J gene supplies the remainder. The chain couples TRBV31 to TRBJ2-5; possible D gene TRBD1, 6 bases. The germline CDR1 and CDR2 sequences are GKSSPN and SITVG. The CDR3 loop spans 14 amino acids. The covered CDR3 bases are TGTGCCTGGAGTTGGCCGGGACAAGAAGAC. The encoded protein is CAWSWPGQED. The whole CDR3 protein is CAWSWPGQEDTQYF. Drawing the rest from reference TRBV31 and TRBJ2-5, the complete variable domain is AQTIHQWPVAEIKAVGSPLSLGCTIKGKSSPNLYWYWQATGGTLQQLFYSITVGQVESVVQLNLSASRPKDDQFILSTEKLLLSHSGFYLCAWSWPGQEDTQYFGPGTRLLVL.

As concerns this clone: The protein recorded in TCRdb does not match the translated DNA at residue 13; the protein presented here comes from translating the DNA. Genes here carry mouse names. The CDR3 extends 3 residues past the end of the read, so its final part is completed from the germline J gene. The rearrangement uses TRBV1 and TRBJ1-6; unclear D gene. TRBJ1-6 qualifies as an ORF whose function is uncertain. There are 16 residues in the CDR3. Trimming shortened V by 0 bases and J by 4 bases, and 10 bases separated the two germline ends. Germline V gene data show CDR1 as NSQYPW and CDR2 as LRSPGD (reference sequence). The sequenced CDR3 bases are TGCACCTGCAGTGCAGATGGGGAGGGATATAATTCGCCC. As protein: CTCSADGEGYNSP. Given in full, the CDR3 is CTCSADGEGYNSPLYF.

This clone was detected only a few times. Mouse gene names and germline throughout. Partial CDR3 DNA: TGCACCTGCAGTGGGAGACAGGGCGCAAACACCGGG. As protein: CTCSGRQGANTG. The CDR3 as a whole reads CTCSGRQGANTGQLYF. The chain recombines TRBV1 with TRBJ2-2; the match to TRBD1 covers 7 bases. The CDR3 end is not reached by the read, which stops 4 residues before it; the germline J gene fills it in. Germline trimming cut 4 bases from V and 0 bases from J; bases unmatched to any gene: 5. CDR3 length: 16 amino acids. Germline CDR1 is NSQYPW and CDR2 is LRSPGD (reference sequence).

This clone was seen repeatedly, ten times or more. Gene and germline names: mouse. The DNA ends 4 residues before the CDR3 does, and the rest of the CDR3 is filled in from the germline J gene. The chain is built from TRBV1 and TRBJ2-7; 8 nucleotides align to TRBD1. The CDR3 totals 15 residues. The germline V gene encodes CDR1 NSQYPW and CDR2 LRSPGD (reference sequence). With V trimmed by 0 bases and J by 2 bases, 3 bases remained unmatched. The DNA read from the CDR3 is TGCACCTGCAGTGCAGATCTCAGGGGGCCCTAT. It codes for CTCSADLRGPY. The CDR3 in its entirety is CTCSADLRGPYEQYF.

The table lists this clone with a few counts. Mouse germline and gene names are used. The read terminates 4 residues before the CDR3 end, so the remaining end is supplied by the germline J gene. J is TRBJ2-3 and V is TRBV19, with 10 bases that match TRBD1. The CDR3 contains 14 residues. CDR1 and CDR2 from the germline V gene are FNHDT and SITEND (reference sequence). V gave up 4 bases and J gave up 4 bases; unmatched junction bases: 3. The CDR3 bases that were read are TGTGCCAGCAGTCCCGACAGGGGGCCAGAA. The encoded protein is CASSPDRGPE. The CDR3 in its entirety is CASSPDRGPETLYF.

In this sample, this clone turned up many times. Germline and genes: mouse. The CDR3 goes on 4 residues after the read ends, and that part is filled in from the germline J gene. The genes are TRBV13-3 and TRBJ1-1; a possible D gene is TRBD1 (6 bases). The V end was cut by 2 bases, the J end by 0 bases, with 11 bases between. This CDR3 contains 15 residues. Germline V gene sequence: CDR1 NNHDY, CDR2 SYVADS. The CDR3 protein is CASSETDRSNTEVFF. CDR3 DNA (partial): TGTGCCAGCAGTGAAACGGACAGATCAAACACA.

In regard to this clone: Genes here carry mouse names. The read is 4 residues too short to cover the CDR3 end, so that end is filled in from the germline J gene. This chain uses TRBV13-3 with TRBJ2-2; D might be TRBD1 (6 bases). The CDR3 is 14 amino acids. V was cut by 5 bases and J by 6 bases, with 14 bases left in between. CDR1 is NNHDY, CDR2 SYVADS, per germline. The part of the CDR3 DNA that was read is TGTGCCAGCAGAGGCAGGGGAAGTTCCGGG. This codes for CASRGRGSSG. From start to end, the CDR3 is CASRGRGSSGQLYF.

As to this clone: These gene names are mouse names. Coverage ceases 4 residues before the CDR3 finishes, and the germline J gene fills in the end. V is TRBV14 and J is TRBJ2-2, with TRBD1 identical over 9 bases. CDR1 is SGHDT and CDR2 is FRDEAV in the germline V gene. V lost 4 bases, J lost 2 bases, and 3 bases stayed unmatched. The CDR3 runs to 15 residues. This CDR3 is CASSPGTGNTGQLYF. The DNA read from the CDR3 is TGTGCCAGCAGTCCCGGGACAGGGAACACCGGG.

This clone has just a few counts. Gene names and germline refer to mouse. The sequenced fragment ends 4 residues before the CDR3 boundary, so the rest is inferred from the germline J gene. The chain recombines TRBV19 with TRBJ2-5; TRBD1 is a possible D gene (6 bases). Germline-derived CDR1 and CDR2 are FNHDT and SITEND (reference sequence). The CDR3 consists of 13 residues. Here the CDR3 reads CASSPQGRDTQYF. Partial CDR3 DNA: TGTGCCAGCAGCCCCCAGGGGCGCGAC.

This clone was observed a handful of times. Gene names refer to mouse genes. With the read ending 4 residues before the CDR3 end, the germline J gene is used to fill in that end. V gene TRBV13-3 combines with J gene TRBJ1-1; 9 nucleotides align to TRBD1. This CDR3 spans 13 amino acids. The J segment lost 1 base and the V segment lost 9 bases, leaving 4 bases of the junction unmatched. The germline gives CDR1 NNHDY, CDR2 SYVADS. The CDR3 loop reads CAIRQGGNTEVFF. The CDR3 DNA, read in part, is TGTGCCATCCGACAGGGGGGGAACACA.

This clone was seen at least ten times. The listed genes are named as in mouse. The read ends 4 residues before the CDR3 terminus; that terminus is restored from the germline J gene. The rearrangement joins TRBV13-3 to TRBJ1-4; 8 nucleotides line up with TRBD1. From germline, CDR1 is NNHDY and CDR2 SYVADS. The trim removed 1 base at V and 5 bases at J, leaving 4 bases unmatched. This CDR3 comprises 15 residues. CDR3 DNA, as far as it was read: TGTGCCAGCAGTGATCCGGACAGGGAGAACGAA. Its translation: CASSDPDRENE. The full-length CDR3 reads as CASSDPDRENERLFF. The full variable domain, its missing parts supplied by reference TRBV13-3 and TRBJ1-4, is EAAVTQSPRSKVAVTGGKVTLSCHQTNNHDYMYWYRQDTGHGLRLIHYSYVADSTEKGDIPDGYKASRPSQENFSLILELASLSQTAVYFCASSDPDRENERLFFGHGTKLSVL.

On this clone: Gene labels here are mouse ones. CDR3 sequence reads: CASSIRGAGSYEQYF. The CDR3 DNA, read in part, is TGTGCCAGCAGTATACGGGGGGCAGGGTCCTAT. The J gene is TRBJ2-7, the V gene TRBV19; possibly TRBD2 for D (7 bases). From the germline J gene comes the end of the CDR3, since the read stops 4 residues before it. Germline V gene data show CDR1 as FNHDT and CDR2 as SITEND (reference sequence). This CDR3 comprises 15 residues. The V gene lost 1 base and the J gene lost 1 base, with 12 bases spanning the gap.

This clone was detected a few times. Gene names and germline match the mouse. The read terminates 4 residues ahead of where the CDR3 ends, so the germline J gene completes it. The V call is TRBV31, the J call TRBJ2-2; 7 positions match TRBD2. The CDR3 loop spans 15 amino acids. Germline-derived CDR1 and CDR2 are GKSSPN and SITVG. V was pared by 0 bases and J by 1 base, with 2 bases of the junction left unmatched. The sequenced CDR3 bases are TGTGCCTGGAGTCTGGGGGGGGGAAACACCGGG. Its translation: CAWSLGGGNTG. The full CDR3 is CAWSLGGGNTGQLYF.

This clone has only a few counts. Mouse names are used for the genes. The CDR3 goes on 4 residues after the read ends, and that part is filled in from the germline J gene. The rearrangement links TRBV1 to TRBJ2-7; tentatively, D is TRBD1 (6 bases). The germline V gene encodes CDR1 NSQYPW and CDR2 LRSPGD (reference sequence). Trimming stripped 2 bases from V and 2 bases from J, with 10 bases between. This CDR3 is built from 14 residues. The sequenced part of the CDR3 DNA is TGCACCTGCAGTGCACCAGGGGCCCCCTAT. It encodes CTCSAPGAPY. The CDR3 in full is CTCSAPGAPYEQYF.

A word on this clone: The germline and genes are mouse ones. The sequenced fragment ends 4 residues before the CDR3 boundary, so the rest is inferred from the germline J gene. The chain has TRBV31 and TRBJ2-5; tentatively, D is TRBD2 (6 bases). Germline values: CDR1 GKSSPN, CDR2 SITVG. V was trimmed by 0 bases and J by 0 bases, leaving 7 bases between them. This CDR3 region has 14 residues. The CDR3 reads CAWSLLGNQDTQYF. The CDR3 DNA, read in part, is TGTGCCTGGAGTCTTCTGGGGAACCAAGAC.

This clone has a handful of counts. Germline and genes here are mouse. With the read ending 4 residues before the CDR3 end, the germline J gene is used to fill in that end. V is TRBV17 and J is TRBJ2-7, with 8 bases aligning to TRBD1. CDR1 is MNHDT, CDR2 YYDKIL, per germline. The J segment lost 0 bases and the V segment lost 4 bases, leaving 5 bases of the junction unmatched. The CDR3 consists of 15 residues. CDR3 sequence reads: CASSIQGASSYEQYF. CDR3 bases read: TGTGCTAGCAGTATTCAGGGGGCAAGCTCCTAT.

This clone was counted at least ten times. Mouse gene names and germline throughout. The CDR3 end lies 4 residues beyond the end of the read and is filled in from the germline J gene. The chain has TRBV13-3 and TRBJ2-7, with 9 bases identical to TRBD2. This CDR3 comprises 13 residues. Germline V gene sequence: CDR1 NNHDY, CDR2 SYVADS. The CDR3 DNA, read in part, is TGTGCCAGCAGTCTGGGGGGGGAATAT. Its translation: CASSLGGEY. The CDR3, in full, reads CASSLGGEYEQYF.

This clone was observed a few times. The gene names given are mouse names. The read is 4 residues too short to cover the CDR3 end, so that end is filled in from the germline J gene. This chain joins TRBV1 and TRBJ2-5; weak D call: TRBD1 (5 bases). This CDR3 has 14 amino acids. V was shortened by 3 bases and J by 2 bases, with 9 bases between the two germline ends. Germline-derived CDR1 and CDR2 are NSQYPW and LRSPGD (reference sequence). The DNA read from the CDR3 is TGCACCTGCAGTGCCCTTGACAGCCAAGAC. This sequence encodes CTCSALDSQD. The whole CDR3 sequence is CTCSALDSQDTQYF.

This clone was counted a few times. Genes here carry mouse names. Read sequence stops 4 residues before the CDR3 end, and the germline J gene provides the missing end. The J gene is TRBJ2-7, the V gene TRBV17; 10 bases align to TRBD2. This CDR3 region has 16 residues. The germline V gene has CDR1 MNHDT and CDR2 YYDKIL. The part of the CDR3 DNA that was read is TGTGCTAGCAGTAGAGATCGGACTGGGGGTCAATAT. It translates to CASSRDRTGGQY. The entire CDR3 sequence reads CASSRDRTGGQYEQYF.

Concerning this clone itself: Here the gene names and germline are mouse. The missing CDR3 end, 4 residues past where the read stops, is filled in from the germline J gene. The V call is TRBV1, the J call TRBJ2-3; 9 bases are shared with TRBD2. V dropped 3 bases and J dropped 1; count of bases not matched to a gene: 5. The CDR3 sequence is 16 residues long. Germline V gene sequence: CDR1 NSQYPW, CDR2 LRSPGD (reference sequence). The DNA read from the CDR3 is TGCACCTGCAGTGCCGCAACTGGGGGGCGTGCAGAA. It translates to CTCSAATGGRAE. The whole CDR3 is CTCSAATGGRAETLYF.

Regarding this clone: Gene and germline names: mouse. The read comes to an end 4 residues before the CDR3 does, leaving the germline J gene to fill in the end. V is TRBV13-3 and J is TRBJ1-1; 10 bases align to TRBD1. After removal of 4 bases from V and 2 bases from J, the junction contained 5 bases not matched to a gene. The CDR3 runs to 15 residues. In germline, CDR1 is NNHDY, CDR2 SYVADS. Partial CDR3 DNA: TGTGCCAGCAGTTTGGACAGGGGGTCCAACACA. Protein sequence: CASSLDRGSNT. The whole CDR3 reads CASSLDRGSNTEVFF.

Points on this clone: All gene names here are mouse names. The read falls 4 residues short of the CDR3 end, and the missing part is taken from the germline J gene. The V call is TRBV1, the J call TRBJ2-4; 10 bases map to TRBD2. CDR1 is NSQYPW, CDR2 LRSPGD, per germline (reference sequence). This CDR3 has 15 amino acids. CDR3 sequence: CTCSARGDWGNTLYF. CDR3 bases read: TGCACCTGCAGTGCGCGCGGGGACTGGGGAAAC.

About this clone itself: Mouse gene names apply. Incomplete CDR3 DNA: TGTGCCAGCAGTGGGACTGGGGGGGCAAGTGAC. This sequence encodes CASSGTGGASD. The CDR3 as a whole reads CASSGTGGASDTQYF. The V call is TRBV13-3, the J call TRBJ2-5, with TRBD2 matching over 13 bases. The CDR3 end falls 4 residues outside the read, so it is completed with the germline J gene. In germline, CDR1 is NNHDY, CDR2 SYVADS. The CDR3 has 15 residues.